The rows below give T cell receptor beta chains drawn from one sample of a study of cytomegalovirus exposure and HLA in healthy donors. Assay: immunoSEQ multiplex PCR; the TCRdb copy retains only in-frame clones and omits some. The table records 200,000 to 250,000 clones, 75% to 90% of them present only once. What was sequenced was PBMCs. The source is a woman under 30 in good health and CMV-seronegative. Each CDR3 is given with its conserved first and last residue. D genes are given only for firm matches. Size values are once, few and many counts, or a class for expanded clones, and some rows have none.

CDR3nt	CDR3aa	v_gene	abundance	d_gene	j_gene	len
TGTGCCAGCAGCCCCGGAAGGGTAGGTCAGCCCCAGCATTTT	CASSPGRVGQPQHF	TRBV27	.	.	TRBJ1-5	14
TGTGCCAGCAGTGGACAGCCAGGACCGAACACTGAAGCTTTCTTT	CASSGQPGPNTEAFF	TRBV7-9	.	.	TRBJ1-1	15
TGTGCCAGTAGTTCAAAACTCGGGGGTTTGATTCAGCCCCAGCATTTT	CASSSKLGGLIQPQHF	TRBV19	.	.	TRBJ1-5	16
TGTGCCACCAGCAGAGATCGAGTGGGAACCCAGTACTTC	CATSRDRVGTQYF	TRBV15	once	.	TRBJ2-5	13
TGTGCCAGCAGCGCTACCGGGCGACGGGGAGAAAAACTGTTTTTT	CASSATGRRGEKLFF	TRBV7-3	.	.	TRBJ1-4	15
TGTGCCAGCTCACCCGACGGGACTAGCGGGGGTTCCAAGCAGTACTTC	CASSPDGTSGGSKQYF	TRBV18	.	TRBD2	TRBJ2-7	16
TGTGCCAGCAGCTTAGAGTGGTTGCTAGCCAAAAACATTCAGTACTTC	CASSLEWLLAKNIQYF	TRBV11-2	.	.	TRBJ2-4	16
TGTGCCAGCAGTACAACAGGGGGCGTGAATGAAAAACTGTTTTTT	CASSTTGGVNEKLFF	TRBV7-3	.	TRBD1	TRBJ1-4	15
TGTGCTAGCAGCCCTGTCGGGGGCACCCCGTTCCACGAGCAGTACTTC	CASSPVGGTPFHEQYF	TRBV7-7	once	.	TRBJ2-7	16
TGCAGCGTGGGGACAGACTATGGCTACACCTTC	CSVGTDYGYTF	TRBV29-1	.	TRBD1	TRBJ1-2	11
TGCGCCAGCAGCCAGGCCCCTCAAGAGACCCAGTACTTC	CASSQAPQETQYF	TRBV4-1	.	.	TRBJ2-5	13
TGTGCCAGCAGTCCCAGGGGGATTTCCTACGAGCAGTACTTC	CASSPRGISYEQYF	TRBV7-2	.	TRBD1	TRBJ2-7	14
TGTGTCAGAAGCTTCCTCCGGGGATACTATGGCTACACCTTC	CVRSFLRGYYGYTF	TRBV7-5	.	.	TRBJ1-2	14
TGTGCCAGCAGTCCTGGTCGGCCCGACGTCTATGGCTACACCTTC	CASSPGRPDVYGYTF	TRBV6-6	.	.	TRBJ1-2	15
TGCAGCGTTGAGCAGGGGGACTCGTACGAGCAGTACTTC	CSVEQGDSYEQYF	TRBV29-1	.	.	TRBJ2-7	13
TGTGCCAGCAGCCTTGGAGGGGGCAATCAGCCCCAGCATTTT	CASSLGGGNQPQHF	TRBV5-4	once	.	TRBJ1-5	14
TGCGCCAGCAGTGAGTCGAGCGCCGTCGGCACAGATACGCAGTATTTT	CASSESSAVGTDTQYF	TRBV10-1	once	.	TRBJ2-3	16
TGTGCCAGCAGCGGCGTCCCGGGACCGCCGGGTAACACTGAAGCTTTCTTT	CASSGVPGPPGNTEAFF	TRBV9	.	.	TRBJ1-1	17
TGTGCCTGGAGTGACCCTAAGCGGGCCGGCACAGATACGCAGTATTTT	CAWSDPKRAGTDTQYF	TRBV30	.	.	TRBJ2-3	16
TGCGCCAGCAGCTTGGCCTCGGGACAGGTCGCCACTGAAGCTTTCTTT	CASSLASGQVATEAFF	TRBV5-1	.	TRBD1	TRBJ1-1	16
TGTGCCAGCAGCTTAGCGGCACTAGCGGGGCACAATGAGCAGTTCTTC	CASSLAALAGHNEQFF	TRBV11-2	.	TRBD2	TRBJ2-1	16
TGTGCCAGTAGTATTCTGGGGGGCCGGTATAGCAATCAGCCCCAGCATTTT	CASSILGGRYSNQPQHF	TRBV19	.	.	TRBJ1-5	17
TGTGCCAGCACCTACAGGGCAGGAGATCAGCCCCAGCATTTT	CASTYRAGDQPQHF	TRBV28	.	.	TRBJ1-5	14
TGTGCCAGCAGTTTAAGCGGGAGGGCTCACTACGAGCAGTACTTC	CASSLSGRAHYEQYF	TRBV27	.	TRBD2	TRBJ2-7	15
TGTGCCTGGATAGCGGGGTCCTATGGCTACACCTTC	CAWIAGSYGYTF	TRBV30	.	.	TRBJ1-2	12
TGTGCCAGCAGTGATGCGGTGGGGGGGGGAAATCAGCCCCAGCATTTT	CASSDAVGGGNQPQHF	TRBV2	few	.	TRBJ1-5	16
TGCAGCGTTGGGGGGTTCCAAGAGACCCAGTACTTC	CSVGGFQETQYF	TRBV29-1	once	.	TRBJ2-5	12
TGTGCCAGCAGCTTGGGCGGTGGGGCCAGCGAGCAGTACTTC	CASSLGGGASEQYF	TRBV5-8	many	.	TRBJ2-7	14
TGCGCCAGCAGCCAAGATAGGGTGAAGTTTTTT	CASSQDRVKFF	TRBV4-1	once	.	TRBJ1-4	11
TGTGCCAGCAGAGGCGGGACAGACTATGGCTACACCTTC	CASRGGTDYGYTF	TRBV2	.	TRBD1	TRBJ1-2	13
TGTGCCGGACAGGGGGACCACAATGAAAAACTGTTTTTT	CAGQGDHNEKLFF	TRBV2	.	TRBD1	TRBJ1-4	13